This T cell receptor beta chain was captured by sequencing in a study of T-cell reconstitution after alpha-beta-depleted transplantation in children. Concerning this clonotype: Its antigen is not identified.

Construction of the TCRbeta library involved unique molecular identifiers. TCRdb re-called the PCR reads with MiXCR, one entry per CDR3 protein. Among hundreds of thousands of distinct CDR3 sequences listed, around 13% were seen once. Study conclusions and caveats: About two months after transplant, alpha-beta T cells reportedly came from several hundred expanded graft clones. The study traced high day-60 TCRbeta diversity in some patients to surviving recipient T cells and thymic progenitors.

The V gene's germline CDR1 is SGHRS and CDR2 YFSETQ. The V gene end was trimmed by 3 bases and the J gene end by 0 bases; junction bases not matched to a gene: 11. The CDR3 is made up of 19 amino acids. The clonotype was recovered from a girl between 2 and 10 years old with congenital amegakaryocytic thrombocytopenia, due to receive a stem cell transplant. This chain joins TRBV5-1 and TRBJ2-1; 11 bases line up with TRBD1. The source was PBMCs, collected before TCRalphabeta/CD19-depleted stem cell transplant. In nucleotides, the CDR3 is TGCGCCAGCAGCTCCCCGGGACAGGGGGTCCGAAGCTCCTACAATGAGCAGTTCTTC. Encoded protein: CASSSPGQGVRSSYNEQFF.